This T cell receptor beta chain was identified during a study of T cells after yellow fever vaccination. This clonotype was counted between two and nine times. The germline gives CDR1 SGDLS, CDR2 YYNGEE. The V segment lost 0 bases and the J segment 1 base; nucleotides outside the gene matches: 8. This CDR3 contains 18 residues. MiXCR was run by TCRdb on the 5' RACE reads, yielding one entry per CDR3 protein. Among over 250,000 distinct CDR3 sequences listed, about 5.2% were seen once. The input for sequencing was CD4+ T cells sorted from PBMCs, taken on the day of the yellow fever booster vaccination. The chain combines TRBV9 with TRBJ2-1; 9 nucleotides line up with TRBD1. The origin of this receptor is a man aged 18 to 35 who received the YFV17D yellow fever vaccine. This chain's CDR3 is CASSVGGQGKWSYNEQFF. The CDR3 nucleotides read TGTGCCAGCAGCGTAGGGGGACAGGGAAAGTGGTCCTACAATGAGCAGTTCTTC.